This T cell receptor beta chain stems from a study of T cell responses to AZD1222 COVID-19 vaccine. Overall study results and limits: Breadth and depth of Spike-specific TCRs rose after two AZD1222 doses. Seropositivity was recorded at baseline in only 6 or 7 AZD1222 recipients. Donors were largely white British and mainly female; clonal diversity was possibly underestimated.

Assay: immunoSEQ multiplex PCR; the TCRdb copy retains only in-frame clones and omits some. The sample shows approximately 93,000 clones, 89% of them seen only once. As to this clone: Its antigen is unknown.

Investigators merged groups given second doses at roughly 4 or roughly 12 weeks. Germline-derived CDR1 and CDR2 are GTSNPN and SVGIG (reference sequence). The CDR3 is 19 residues long. Trimming shortened V by 0 bases and J by 2 bases, and 22 bases separated the two germline ends. The sample in question was peripheral blood, obtained 28 days after the second AZD1222 dose. The V gene is TRBV30, the J gene TRBJ2-2, with D tentatively TRBD2 (6 bases). This receptor was taken from an adult who received the AZD1222 COVID-19 vaccine. CDR3 amino acids: CAWSVALTLGGVNTGELFF. The CDR3 nucleotides read TGTGCCTGGAGTGTAGCCCTAACCCTCGGGGGAGTTAACACCGGGGAGCTGTTTTTT.